This entry lists 17 T cell receptor beta chains sequenced from one sample in a study of CD8 T cells in ankylosing spondylitis. General study points: Ankylosing spondylitis blood appeared to carry a characteristic TCR beta motif of fewer than 10 highly homologous variants.

TCRdb itself ran the 5' RACE reads through MiXCR, one entry per CDR3 protein. The data hold 650,000 to 800,000 distinct CDR3 sequences, with 19% observed a single time. These TCRs are of unknown antigen specificity. Sequenced sample: blood, either unsorted or a sorted T cell fraction (not recorded which). These receptors all stem from a male donor with ankylosing spondylitis.

The rearrangement links TRBV19 to TRBJ1-1; TRBD1 aligns across 8 bases. The junction had 7 bases not matched to a gene; V was cut back by 5 bases and J by 5 bases. In germline, CDR1 is LNHDA, CDR2 SQIVND (reference sequence). The CDR3 has 14 amino acids. The CDR3 nucleotides read TGTGCCAGTAGTGGGACGACAGGGGAAACTGAAGCTTTCTTT. It specifies CASSGTTGETEAFF.

The chain is built from TRBV7-9 and TRBJ2-2, with D hard to call. This CDR3 has 15 amino acids. The ends were cut back, 5 bases at V and 4 bases at J, with 14 bases in the middle. Germline CDR1 reads SEHNR; CDR2 reads FQNEAQ (reference sequence). The CDR3 DNA is TGTGCCAGCAGCCCTCTTGATTTGGTCACCGGGGAGCTGTTTTTT. It translates to CASSPLDLVTGELFF.

J is TRBJ2-5 and V is TRBV11-1; tentative D call: TRBD2 (6 bases). Germline V CDR1 and CDR2: SGHAT, FQDESV (reference sequence). Trimming took off 5 bases at V and 10 bases at J, with 11 bases between the two ends. The CDR3 has 11 amino acids. In DNA form, the CDR3 reads TGTGCCAGCAGCCCTGGAGGGGTCCAGTACTTC. Protein: CASSPGGVQYF.

The chain uses TRBV4-1 and TRBJ2-7, with 9 bases aligning to TRBD1. With 4 bases clipped from V and 0 bases from J, the junction kept 7 bases outside the gene matches. The CDR3 runs to 16 residues. The V gene's germline CDR1 is MGHRA and CDR2 YSYEKL. Here the CDR3 DNA reads TGCGCCAGCAGCCGCTCCGGGACAGGGCTCTCCTACGAGCAGTACTTC. Protein product: CASSRSGTGLSYEQYF.

This clonotype came up many times. The rearrangement links TRBV29-1 to TRBJ2-1; D uncertain. The V end was cut by 6 bases, the J end by 3 bases, with 6 bases between. The CDR3 sequence is 11 residues long. Germline lookup yields CDR1 SQVTM and CDR2 ANQGSEA. CDR3: CSVRSYNEQFF. CDR3 DNA sequence: TGCAGCGTCCGCAGCTACAATGAGCAGTTCTTC.

The CDR3 region has the DNA TGTGCCAGCAGCAGCAGCGGGGCGAACACCGGGGAGCTGTTTTTT. Protein: CASSSSGANTGELFF. V and J are TRBV6-2 or TRBV6-3 and TRBJ2-2; TRBD2 agrees at 7 bases. CDR3 size: 15 residues. After removal of 6 bases from V and 0 bases from J, the junction contained 4 bases not matched to a gene. Germline CDR1 and CDR2: MNHEY and SVGEGT.

The V and J genes are TRBV7-8 and TRBJ2-5, with a tentative D call TRBD2 (5 bases). Germline V gives CDR1 SGHVS, CDR2 FQNEAQ. Trimming stripped 1 base from V and 2 bases from J, with 8 bases between. CDR3 size: 14 residues. The CDR3 sequence: CASSLEAGQETQYF. The CDR3 coding sequence is TGTGCCAGCAGCTTAGAGGCGGGTCAAGAGACCCAGTACTTC.

This clonotype was observed a handful of times. The chain uses TRBV4-1 and TRBJ1-5, with D maybe TRBD1 (5 bases). The CDR3 sequence is 16 residues long. Germline V lookup: CDR1 MGHRA, CDR2 YSYEKL. V was cut by 1 base and J by 6 bases, with 16 bases left in between. The CDR3 DNA reads TGCGCCAGCAGCCAAGGCAATCCCGTGGGGGGTCAGCCCCAGCATTTT. The encoded protein is CASSQGNPVGGQPQHF.

Only a few counts were recorded for this clonotype. The rearrangement uses TRBV10-3 and TRBJ2-1; 7 nucleotides align to TRBD2. The CDR3 runs 14 residues. J lost 4 bases, V lost 8 bases, and 8 bases had no gene match. Germline V gives CDR1 ENHRY, CDR2 SYGVKD. The CDR3 reads CAISERDGYNEQFF. The DNA for the CDR3 is TGTGCCATCTCCGAGCGGGACGGATACAATGAGCAGTTCTTC.

This clonotype was observed a few times. The rearrangement uses TRBV29-1 and TRBJ2-3, with D perhaps TRBD1 (5 bases). This CDR3 is built from 15 residues. With 4 bases removed from V and 0 bases from J, the gap between germline ends came to 14 bases. In germline, CDR1 is SQVTM, CDR2 ANQGSEA. The CDR3 coding sequence is TGCAGCGTTGGACAGACATCAGGTAGCACAGATACGCAGTATTTT. As protein: CSVGQTSGSTDTQYF.

The table lists this clonotype with many counts. This sequence joins TRBV7-9 and TRBJ1-4; D is undetermined. Germline V lookup: CDR1 SEHNR, CDR2 FQNEAQ (reference sequence). V was cut by 5 bases and J by 8 bases, with 12 bases left in between. CDR3 length: 13 residues. The CDR3 DNA sequence: TGTGCCAGCAGCCTAGATCGAGGGGAAAAACTGTTTTTT. Translated, it gives CASSLDRGEKLFF. The full variable domain, its missing parts supplied by reference TRBV7-9 and TRBJ1-4, is DTGVSQNPRHKITKRGQNVTFRCDPISEHNRLYWYRQTLGQGPEFLTYFQNEAQLEKSRLLSDRFSAERPKGSFSTLEIQRTEQGDSAMYLCASSLDRGEKLFFGSGTQLSVL.

This clonotype was observed a handful of times. V gene TRBV12-3 or TRBV12-4 combines with J gene TRBJ2-7; 9 nucleotides align to TRBD1. Losses at the gene ends were 4 bases for V and 1 base for J; bases not matched to a gene: 5. This CDR3 comprises 15 residues. CDR3 nucleotides: TGTGCCAGCAGTTCCTCCGGGACAGGGTCCTACGAGCAGTACTTC. This codes for CASSSSGTGSYEQYF.

Many counts were recorded for this clonotype. The chain carries TRBV20-1 and TRBJ1-1, with 11 bases identical to TRBD1. The CDR3 extends over 16 amino acids. CDR1 and CDR2 (germline): DFQATT, SNEGSKA (reference sequence). The trim removed 0 bases at V and 10 bases at J, leaving 13 bases unmatched. The CDR3 DNA reads as TGCAGTGCTAGAGAATCATCGGGACAGGGGGTTGGTGGAGCTTTCTTT. This sequence encodes CSARESSGQGVGGAFF.

This clonotype was recorded many times. V usage is TRBV4-1 and J usage is TRBJ1-6; D is ambiguous. Trimming shortened V by 0 bases and J by 0 bases, and 12 bases separated the two germline ends. Germline CDR1 and CDR2: MGHRA and YSYEKL. CDR3 length: 18 residues. The CDR3 reads CASSQEWFWSSYNSPLHF. The DNA of the CDR3 is TGCGCCAGCAGCCAAGAATGGTTCTGGAGCTCCTATAATTCACCCCTCCACTTT.

This clonotype has more than one count but fewer than ten. The rearrangement uses TRBV29-1 and TRBJ2-2; D is unresolved. Deletions cut 8 bases from V and 1 base from J, with 11 bases between. Germline CDR1 is SQVTM and CDR2 is ANQGSEA. The CDR3 has 13 residues. The DNA of the CDR3 is TGCAGCTCTTTGGACGGGAACACCGGGGAGCTGTTTTTT. It codes for CSSLDGNTGELFF.

This clonotype was seen many times. The chain has TRBV29-1 and TRBJ1-3, with 7 bases fitting TRBD1. CDR1 SQVTM and CDR2 ANQGSEA come from the germline V gene. This CDR3 contains 12 residues. The V and J ends lost 8 bases and 4 bases, in that order; junction bases with no gene match: 5. The CDR3 region has the DNA TGCAGCTCGGGGACAGCCGGAAACACCATATATTTT. Translation: CSSGTAGNTIYF.

The genes are TRBV27 and TRBJ2-7, with D possibly matching TRBD1 (5 bases). Trimming cost V 6 bases and J 0 bases, with 12 bases left between them. This CDR3 region has 14 residues. The V gene's germline CDR1 is MNHEY and CDR2 SMNVEV (reference sequence). CDR3 nucleotide sequence: TGTGCCAGCAGCCCCAGGGCGGACTCCTACGAGCAGTACTTC. Translated: CASSPRADSYEQYF.